This is a list of T cell receptor beta chains from one sample in a study of blood T cell repertoires in COVID-19. Profiling relied on immunoSEQ multiplex PCR, and the TCRdb table lists in-frame clones only, not all of them. The sample holds 200,000 or so clones, around 82% seen once. The sample consisted of peripheral blood. The receptors shown here come from a woman in her sixties or seventies with acute or convalescent COVID-19. The CDR3 runs from the conserved cysteine through the conserved F or W.

v_call	j_call	cdr3_aa
TRBV4-3	TRBJ2-1	CASSQDLAGSSYNEQFF
TRBV6-2/TRBV6-3	TRBJ1-2	CASSYGQLYGYTF
TRBV4-1	TRBJ1-4	CASSHRLGTNEKLFF
TRBV18	TRBJ1-1	CASSPFAGSEAFF
TRBV4-1	TRBJ1-5	CASSQDLNQAYSNQPQHF
TRBV5-1	TRBJ2-2	CASSLEDKNTGELFF
TRBV20-1	TRBJ1-5	CSASIGGNQPQHF
TRBV7-3	TRBJ2-5	CASSLAGGAQETQYF
TRBV30	TRBJ1-2	CAWSVQGGSYGYTF
TRBV28	TRBJ1-4	CASSLGLELFF
TRBV11-2	TRBJ2-1	CAGGKGQGTSEQFF
TRBV5-6	TRBJ2-2	CASSKDRGRPTGELFF
TRBV18	TRBJ1-2	CASSTGGWYGYTF
TRBV6-2/TRBV6-3	TRBJ2-7	CASSYSGLGAFYEQYF
TRBV9	TRBJ1-3	CASSVGQDRNTIYF
TRBV30	TRBJ1-1	CAWAGRTDTEAFF
TRBV3-1/TRBV3-2	TRBJ1-2	CASSQAGGGYGYTF
TRBV6-2/TRBV6-3	TRBJ2-3	CASSQSGVRTDTQYF
TRBV27	TRBJ2-1	CASSVLAGAYNEQFF
TRBV3-1/TRBV3-2	TRBJ2-2	CASSPTGGAGGELFF
TRBV25-1	TRBJ1-6	CASSETGTANSPLHF
TRBV4-2	TRBJ2-3	CASSQGTSVISGTDTQYF
TRBV28	TRBJ2-7	CASSLLRSYEQYF
TRBV12-3/TRBV12-4	TRBJ1-2	CASSPTGDYGYTF
TRBV11-3	TRBJ2-7	CASSRETSQDSYEQYF
TRBV6-1	TRBJ1-2	CASSENGRGQNGYTF
TRBV25-1	TRBJ2-1	CASSDRLAGRTYNEQFF
TRBV7-2	TRBJ1-2	CASSPMGGSGNGYTF
TRBV12-5	TRBJ1-5	CASGLVLGREYNQPQHF
TRBV6-6	TRBJ1-2	CASRPGGNGGYTF
TRBV7-8	TRBJ2-7	CASSWGVGVTTYEQYF
TRBV7-2	TRBJ1-3	CASSLAGSSGNTIYF
TRBV5-1	TRBJ2-3	CASRRGVGDTQYF
TRBV11-2	TRBJ2-7	CASSPTGYEQYF
TRBV7-9	TRBJ1-2	CASTSPGSGYGYTF
TRBV7-9	TRBJ1-2	CASEWVGGGYGYTF
TRBV5-5	TRBJ1-2	CASSLDETGTFRGGYTF
TRBV3-1/TRBV3-2	TRBJ2-6	CASSPAVGAFSGANVLTF
TRBV2	TRBJ1-3	CASRKDRQIGNTIYF
TRBV18	TRBJ1-5	CASSLLGTGGDQPQHF
TRBV28	TRBJ1-1	CASRLTPMNTEAFF
TRBV27	TRBJ1-1	CASFLAGTGGSGTEAFF
TRBV6-2/TRBV6-3	TRBJ2-3	CASSRLAGSTDTQYF
TRBV29-1	TRBJ2-3	CSVRLGDTQYF
TRBV7-9	TRBJ2-1	CATRLDSRIQFF
TRBV27	TRBJ2-1	CASSLSRTSGVFF
TRBV5-5	TRBJ1-3	CASSFELRDSGNTIYF
TRBV19	TRBJ2-2	CASSIAGTGELFF
TRBV18	TRBJ2-5	CASSPGIRDTQETQYF
TRBV15	TRBJ1-2	CATSRDLRQGGRSCGYTF
TRBV5-1	TRBJ2-1	CASSLVAGALYNEQFF
TRBV12-3/TRBV12-4	TRBJ1-1	CASSLMGGEAFF
TRBV5-8	TRBJ2-3	CASSPRGITDTQYF
TRBV5-1	TRBJ2-5	CASSYGQGRFQETQYF
TRBV11-1	TRBJ2-2	CASSLSRNTGELFF
TRBV6-5	TRBJ2-1	CASSLGGAGNEQFF
TRBV5-6	TRBJ1-2	CASSLFDRGRGYTF
TRBV9	TRBJ2-1	CASSVIPSKLADEQFF
TRBV7-8	TRBJ1-6	CASSLARSNSPLHF